Shown below are 15 T cell receptor beta chains from a single sample sequenced in a study of tumour-infiltrating T cells in Burkitt lymphoma (TCRdb year 2020). Library generation was performed with the immunoSEQ multiplex PCR assay. The table was pulled from immuneACCESS by TCRdb, which kept in-frame rearrangements only. Such tables lose some clones; where checked, under half of the loss comes from unresolved V genes, and the rest has no known cause. This sample is represented by approximately 46,000 clones; around 30% of them were singletons. The leading ten clones occupy 2.9% of the sample. Sequencing was carried out using tumor tissue. The receptors here all came from a human donor with Burkitt lymphoma.

This clone was seen a handful of times. J is TRBJ1-6 and V is TRBV6-5; 9 nucleotides align to TRBD1. Germline V CDR1 and CDR2: MNHEY, SVGAGI. Trimming cost V 0 bases and J 9 bases; bases outside gene matches: 3. This CDR3 region has 15 residues. CDR3 in amino acids: CASSYSGQGISPLHF. The CDR3 region has the DNA TGTGCCAGCAGTTACTCGGGACAGGGTATTTCACCCCTCCACTTT.

The genes are TRBV27 and TRBJ2-3; D gene uncertain. The CDR3 is 15 residues long. From germline, CDR1 is MNHEY and CDR2 SMNVEV (reference sequence). Trimming removed 5 bases from V and 1 base from J, with 13 bases in between. The CDR3 sequence is CASSPFGRGTDTQYF. The CDR3 region has the DNA TGTGCCAGCAGTCCCTTCGGCCGGGGCACAGATACGCAGTATTTT.

In its sample, this clone was seen a few times. This chain links TRBV7-7 with TRBJ2-1; 12 nucleotides align to TRBD2. The junction had 7 bases not matched to a gene; V was cut back by 5 bases and J by 8 bases. Germline values: CDR1 SSHAT, CDR2 FNYEAQ (reference sequence). The CDR3 covers 15 residues. The CDR3 here is CASSLGLAGNDEQFF. The CDR3 DNA reads TGTGCCAGCAGCCTCGGACTAGCGGGGAACGATGAGCAGTTCTTC. The variable domain in full, completed from reference TRBV7-7 and TRBJ2-1, reads GAGVSQSPRYKVTKRGQDVTLRCDPISSHATLYWYQQALGQGPEFLTYFNYEAQPDKSGLPSDRFSAERPEGSISTLTIQRTEQRDSAMYRCASSLGLAGNDEQFFGPGTRLTVL.

The chain joins TRBV6-5 to TRBJ1-3, with 10 bases matching TRBD1. V was pared by 6 bases and J by 2 bases, with 4 bases of the junction left unmatched. The CDR3 totals 15 residues. Germline V lookup: CDR1 MNHEY, CDR2 SVGAGI. The CDR3 DNA reads as TGTGCCAGCAGCCGGGGACAGGGGACTGGAAACACCATATATTTT. This sequence encodes CASSRGQGTGNTIYF.

This rearrangement joins TRBV9 to TRBJ2-5; possible D gene TRBD1, 6 bases. Trimming pared 0 bases from V and 2 bases from J, leaving 14 bases between. The CDR3 runs to 16 residues. Germline V gene data show CDR1 as SGDLS and CDR2 as YYNGEE. CDR3 protein: CASSVGFSRGQETQYF. The CDR3 DNA reads TGTGCCAGCAGCGTAGGATTCAGCAGGGGACAAGAGACCCAGTACTTC. Full variable domain (missing parts from reference TRBV9 and TRBJ2-5): DSGVTQTPKHLITATGQRVTLRCSPRSGDLSVYWYQQSLDQGLQFLIQYYNGEERAKGNILERFSAQQFPDLHSELNLSSLELGDSALYFCASSVGFSRGQETQYFGPGTRLLVL.

This clone came up a few times. The J gene is TRBJ1-5, the V gene TRBV30; D is unresolved. Germline CDR1 GTSNPN, CDR2 SVGIG (reference sequence). The CDR3 extends over 12 amino acids. CDR3 bases: TGTGCTGCCAACCGGGGCAATCAGCCCCAGCATTTT. Protein: CAANRGNQPQHF.

A few counts support this clone. This sequence joins TRBV6-1 and TRBJ2-7; D gene uncertain. Trimming cost V 3 bases and J 2 bases, with 8 bases left between them. From germline, CDR1 is MNHNS and CDR2 SASEGT. The CDR3 extends over 13 amino acids. The CDR3 protein is CASSDNSPYEQYF. CDR3 DNA: TGTGCCAGCAGTGATAACAGCCCCTACGAGCAGTACTTC.

This clone came up a few times. The chain employs TRBV5-1 and TRBJ2-2; the D is unclear. From germline, CDR1 is SGHRS and CDR2 YFSETQ. V gave up 0 bases and J gave up 6 bases, with 3 bases separating them. The CDR3 length is 12 residues. DNA of the CDR3: TGCGCCAGCAGCTTGGGGGCCGGGGAGCTGTTTTTT. Amino acid sequence: CASSLGAGELFF. The variable domain in full, with the rest retrieved from reference TRBV5-1 and TRBJ2-2, is KAGVTQTPRYLIKTRGQQVTLSCSPISGHRSVSWYQQTPGQGLQFLFEYFSETQRNKGNFPGRFSGRQFSNSRSEMNVSTLELGDSALYLCASSLGAGELFFGEGSRLTVL.

This clone turned up a few times. The genes are TRBV30 and TRBJ1-5; D call uncertain. The CDR3 contains 13 residues. CDR1 and CDR2 (germline): GTSNPN, SVGIG (reference sequence). V lost 0 bases, J lost 2 bases, and 5 bases lay in between. The CDR3, as DNA: TGTGCCTGGAGTGTACGGGGCAATCAGCCCCAGCATTTT. This sequence encodes CAWSVRGNQPQHF.

This clone was seen more than once but under ten times. The chain recombines TRBV5-4 with TRBJ1-4, with D unclear. The CDR3 length is 16 residues. The V end lost 0 bases, the J end lost 2 bases, and 11 bases lay between the germline ends. Germline loops: CDR1 SGHNT, CDR2 YYREEE (reference sequence). The CDR3 sequence is CASSLAVSGTNEKLFF. In DNA, the CDR3 is TGTGCCAGCAGCTTGGCAGTCTCGGGCACTAATGAAAAACTGTTTTTT.

This sequence joins TRBV6-5 and TRBJ2-7; maybe TRBD2 (6 bases). V gave up 8 bases and J gave up 6 bases, with 20 bases separating them. This CDR3 spans 14 amino acids. Germline lookup yields CDR1 MNHEY and CDR2 SVGAGI. For the CDR3, the DNA is TGTGCCAGCGGCCCCCGGGAGACGCGTCGCGAGCAGTACTTC. Protein sequence: CASGPRETRREQYF.

This chain joins TRBV9 and TRBJ2-5; 12 bases are a match to TRBD1. The CDR3 extends over 15 amino acids. From germline, CDR1 is SGDLS and CDR2 YYNGEE. After removal of 4 bases from V and 5 bases from J, the junction contained 6 bases not matched to a gene. CDR3 region: CASSYRDRGLETQYF. In DNA, the CDR3 is TGTGCCAGCAGCTACCGGGACAGGGGGCTCGAGACCCAGTACTTC.

This clone was observed a handful of times. The chain employs TRBV27 and TRBJ1-6; D call uncertain. Germline V lookup: CDR1 MNHEY, CDR2 SMNVEV (reference sequence). Trimming pared 0 bases from V and 5 bases from J, leaving 8 bases between. The CDR3 length is 15 residues. As DNA, the CDR3 is TGTGCCAGCAGTTTATCTGGCCCAGATAATTCACCCCTCCACTTT. Translation: CASSLSGPDNSPLHF.

V is TRBV5-6 and J is TRBJ2-6, with D hard to call. V lost 1 base, J lost 2 bases, and 7 bases lay in between. CDR1 SGHDT and CDR2 YYEEEE come from the germline V gene. The CDR3 spans 15 residues. CDR3 nucleotides: TGTGCCAGCAGCTTGAGCCTCACTGGGGCCAACGTCCTGACTTTC. Translation: CASSLSLTGANVLTF.

V usage is TRBV4-2 and J usage is TRBJ1-4; D is unclear. V was shortened by 4 bases and J by 0 bases, with 15 bases between the two germline ends. Germline-derived CDR1 and CDR2 are LGHNA and YNFKEQ. This CDR3 region has 17 residues. CDR3 nucleotides: TGTGCCAGCAGCCCCAAGGTGGGCCCTGCAACTAATGAAAAACTGTTTTTT. It encodes CASSPKVGPATNEKLFF.